A selection of T cell receptor beta chains follows, all from one sample in a study of blood T cells in healthy people across ages. TCRdb re-derived calls from the 5' RACE reads in MiXCR, one entry per CDR3 protein. The sample gives 1.5 million to 2 million distinct CDR3 sequences, around 36% of which show up once; about 11% is in the top ten. Sequencing was performed on blood. Receptors originate from a woman aged 25-40 years in good health. CDR3s include the opening cysteine and the closing phenylalanine or tryptophan. A D gene is named only where the DNA matches it firmly. Rows may omit the clone size; those that give it use once, few, many or a size class.

V gene: TRBV3-1; D gene: .; J gene: TRBJ2-1; clone size: .; CDR3 protein: CASSQGVGVTYNEQFF; CDR3 DNA: TGTGCCAGCAGCCAAGGAGTAGGGGTTACTTACAATGAGCAGTTCTTC
V gene: TRBV6-4; D gene: TRBD1; J gene: TRBJ1-5; clone size: .; CDR3 protein: CASREQGYNQPQHF; CDR3 DNA: TGTGCCAGCAGGGAACAGGGGTACAATCAGCCCCAGCATTTT
V gene: TRBV7-2; D gene: .; J gene: TRBJ1-2; clone size: .; CDR3 protein: CASSLGRGRGFYGDTF; CDR3 DNA: TGTGCCAGCAGCTTAGGAAGGGGGAGGGGATTCTATGGCGACACCTTC
V gene: TRBV7-9; D gene: .; J gene: TRBJ2-3; clone size: .; CDR3 protein: CASSPFGRKEAGTDTQYF; CDR3 DNA: TGTGCCAGCAGCCCCTTTGGTCGAAAAGAAGCTGGGACAGATACGCAGTATTTT
V gene: TRBV6-5; D gene: .; J gene: TRBJ2-3; clone size: .; CDR3 protein: CASSSRATGTDTQYF; CDR3 DNA: TGTGCCAGCAGTTCCCGAGCCACCGGCACAGATACGCAGTATTTT
V gene: TRBV5-5; D gene: .; J gene: TRBJ1-6; clone size: .; CDR3 protein: CASSSWGARPENSPLHF; CDR3 DNA: TGTGCCAGCAGCTCTTGGGGCGCCAGGCCCGAGAATTCACCCCTCCACTTT
V gene: TRBV5-1; D gene: .; J gene: TRBJ2-3; clone size: .; CDR3 protein: CASSLGPFSGTTDTQYF; CDR3 DNA: TGCGCCAGCAGCTTAGGGCCCTTCTCGGGAACCACAGATACGCAGTATTTT
V gene: TRBV6-2/TRBV6-3; D gene: .; J gene: TRBJ2-3; clone size: few; CDR3 protein: CASSYGFTGTDTQYF; CDR3 DNA: TGTGCCAGCAGTTACGGGTTCACTGGCACAGATACGCAGTATTTT
V gene: TRBV6-5; D gene: .; J gene: TRBJ2-6; clone size: .; CDR3 protein: CASSTGATSGANVLTF; CDR3 DNA: TGTGCCAGCAGTACGGGGGCTACCTCTGGGGCCAACGTCCTGACTTTC
V gene: TRBV4-1; D gene: TRBD2; J gene: TRBJ2-3; clone size: few; CDR3 protein: CASSQENGLAGVVRTDTQYF; CDR3 DNA: TGCGCCAGCAGCCAAGAAAACGGACTAGCGGGAGTTGTAAGGACAGATACGCAGTATTTT
V gene: TRBV6-7; D gene: .; J gene: TRBJ2-7; clone size: few; CDR3 protein: CASSRGRGRRSTYEQYF; CDR3 DNA: TGTGCCAGCAGTCGAGGACGGGGCCGTAGGAGCACCTACGAGCAGTACTTC
V gene: TRBV6-1; D gene: .; J gene: TRBJ1-1; clone size: .; CDR3 protein: CASSESGSGAEAFF; CDR3 DNA: TGTGCCAGCAGTGAAAGTGGCAGTGGGGCTGAAGCTTTCTTT
V gene: TRBV18; D gene: .; J gene: TRBJ2-7; clone size: .; CDR3 protein: CASSPSGQLSYEQYF; CDR3 DNA: TGTGCCAGCTCACCATCAGGGCAGTTATCCTACGAGCAGTACTTC
V gene: TRBV28; D gene: .; J gene: TRBJ1-2; clone size: few; CDR3 protein: CASSSPNYSRYGYTF; CDR3 DNA: TGTGCCAGCAGTTCCCCGAATTACAGTCGCTATGGCTACACCTTC
V gene: TRBV25-1; D gene: .; J gene: TRBJ2-7; clone size: many; CDR3 protein: CASSESEQETYEQYF; CDR3 DNA: TGTGCCAGCAGTGAATCGGAACAGGAAACCTACGAGCAGTACTTC
V gene: TRBV5-6; D gene: .; J gene: TRBJ1-4; clone size: .; CDR3 protein: CASSLGVDEKLFF; CDR3 DNA: TGTGCCAGCAGCTTGGGGGTCGATGAAAAACTGTTTTTT
V gene: TRBV18; D gene: TRBD2; J gene: TRBJ2-5; clone size: many; CDR3 protein: CASSPPSGSGETQYF; CDR3 DNA: TGTGCCAGCTCACCACCTAGCGGGAGCGGGGAGACCCAGTACTTC
V gene: TRBV10-3; D gene: .; J gene: TRBJ1-2; clone size: .; CDR3 protein: CAISENTGLGYTF; CDR3 DNA: TGTGCCATCAGTGAGAACACAGGACTTGGCTACACCTTC
V gene: TRBV7-2; D gene: TRBD2; J gene: TRBJ2-2; clone size: .; CDR3 protein: CASSPYGTSGTGELFF; CDR3 DNA: TGTGCCAGCAGCCCTTACGGGACTAGCGGCACTGGGGAGCTGTTTTTT
V gene: TRBV10-3; D gene: TRBD2; J gene: TRBJ2-3; clone size: many; CDR3 protein: CAIRTTSGGAEDTQYF; CDR3 DNA: TGTGCCATCAGAACGACTAGCGGGGGGGCGGAAGATACGCAGTATTTT
V gene: TRBV7-2; D gene: .; J gene: TRBJ2-4; clone size: few; CDR3 protein: CASSFFSEGANIQYF; CDR3 DNA: TGTGCCAGCAGCTTCTTTTCGGAGGGGGCGAACATTCAGTACTTC
V gene: TRBV20-1; D gene: .; J gene: TRBJ2-3; clone size: few; CDR3 protein: CSAEPRDTSTDTQYF; CDR3 DNA: TGCAGTGCTGAACCCCGGGACACCTCCACAGATACGCAGTATTTT
V gene: TRBV4-2; D gene: .; J gene: TRBJ2-3; clone size: many; CDR3 protein: CASSQVGGQGIGDTQYF; CDR3 DNA: TGTGCCAGCAGCCAAGTGGGGGGGCAGGGTATAGGAGATACGCAGTATTTT
V gene: TRBV5-6; D gene: TRBD1; J gene: TRBJ1-1; clone size: few; CDR3 protein: CASSLGDRYTEAFF; CDR3 DNA: TGTGCCAGCAGCTTGGGGGACAGGTACACTGAAGCTTTCTTT
V gene: TRBV6-5; D gene: TRBD2; J gene: TRBJ2-7; clone size: .; CDR3 protein: CASSYSVAGLDEQYF; CDR3 DNA: TGTGCCAGCAGTTACTCGGTAGCGGGGCTCGACGAGCAGTACTTC
V gene: TRBV5-1; D gene: .; J gene: TRBJ2-3; clone size: .; CDR3 protein: CASSLELVQGTDTQYF; CDR3 DNA: TGCGCCAGCAGCTTGGAACTTGTACAAGGGACAGATACGCAGTATTTT
V gene: TRBV5-5; D gene: TRBD1; J gene: TRBJ2-1; clone size: .; CDR3 protein: CASSLRGQEHNEQFF; CDR3 DNA: TGTGCCAGCAGCTTGCGGGGACAGGAACACAATGAGCAGTTCTTC
V gene: TRBV27; D gene: .; J gene: TRBJ2-1; clone size: .; CDR3 protein: CASSFWGSRNEQFF; CDR3 DNA: TGTGCCAGCAGTTTTTGGGGTTCCCGCAATGAGCAGTTCTTC
V gene: TRBV5-6; D gene: TRBD1; J gene: TRBJ1-2; clone size: .; CDR3 protein: CASNHRAGQGGDYGYTF; CDR3 DNA: TGTGCCAGCAATCACAGGGCCGGACAGGGTGGTGACTATGGCTACACCTTC
V gene: TRBV7-9; D gene: .; J gene: TRBJ2-1; clone size: few; CDR3 protein: CASSASGANTIEQFF; CDR3 DNA: TGTGCCAGCAGCGCATCGGGGGCCAATACAATTGAGCAGTTCTTC
V gene: TRBV20-1; D gene: .; J gene: TRBJ2-7; clone size: .; CDR3 protein: CSARSGIGNEQYF; CDR3 DNA: TGCAGTGCTAGAAGTGGGATAGGGAACGAGCAGTACTTC
V gene: TRBV6-5; D gene: TRBD2; J gene: TRBJ2-3; clone size: many; CDR3 protein: CASRSSGSTDTQYF; CDR3 DNA: TGTGCCAGCAGATCTAGCGGGTCCACAGATACGCAGTATTTT
V gene: TRBV10-3; D gene: TRBD2; J gene: TRBJ2-3; clone size: few; CDR3 protein: CATATGGASGDTQYF; CDR3 DNA: TGTGCCACCGCTACCGGGGGGGCCTCGGGGGATACGCAGTATTTT
V gene: TRBV5-1; D gene: TRBD2; J gene: TRBJ2-1; clone size: few; CDR3 protein: CASSLLWEGQDEQFF; CDR3 DNA: TGCGCCAGCAGCTTGTTGTGGGAGGGCCAGGACGAGCAGTTCTTC
V gene: TRBV3-1; D gene: .; J gene: TRBJ2-3; clone size: .; CDR3 protein: CASSQALAGSTDTQYF; CDR3 DNA: TGTGCCAGCAGCCAAGCCCTGGCGGGGTCCACAGATACGCAGTATTTT
V gene: TRBV7-2; D gene: .; J gene: TRBJ2-3; clone size: few; CDR3 protein: CASSLVPWGDFLQDTQYF; CDR3 DNA: TGTGCCAGCAGCCTCGTCCCTTGGGGGGACTTCCTTCAAGATACGCAGTATTTT
V gene: TRBV5-1; D gene: .; J gene: TRBJ2-1; clone size: many; CDR3 protein: CASSLDSIGEQFF; CDR3 DNA: TGCGCCAGCAGCTTGGATAGTATTGGAGAGCAGTTCTTC
V gene: TRBV29-1; D gene: .; J gene: TRBJ1-2; clone size: few; CDR3 protein: CSVRTGSGGYTF; CDR3 DNA: TGCAGCGTTCGTACAGGGTCCGGTGGCTACACCTTC
V gene: TRBV11-2; D gene: .; J gene: TRBJ2-2; clone size: few; CDR3 protein: CASSLGGSKAGELFF; CDR3 DNA: TGTGCCAGCAGCTTAGGTGGTAGTAAGGCCGGGGAGCTGTTTTTT
V gene: TRBV14; D gene: .; J gene: TRBJ1-1; clone size: .; CDR3 protein: CASSPDQGEAFF; CDR3 DNA: TGTGCCAGCAGCCCAGACCAGGGGGAAGCTTTCTTT
V gene: TRBV20-1; D gene: TRBD2; J gene: TRBJ2-3; clone size: few; CDR3 protein: CSAPRRRGGTTDTQYF; CDR3 DNA: TGCAGTGCTCCGAGGAGGCGCGGGGGAACCACAGATACGCAGTATTTT
V gene: TRBV19; D gene: .; J gene: TRBJ1-1; clone size: many; CDR3 protein: CATRDSFNTEAFF; CDR3 DNA: TGTGCCACCCGAGACAGTTTCAACACTGAAGCTTTCTTT
V gene: TRBV20-1; D gene: TRBD1; J gene: TRBJ2-1; clone size: once; CDR3 protein: CSAIRWDRGVETQFF; CDR3 DNA: TGCAGTGCCATTCGCTGGGACAGGGGGGTGGAGACCCAGTTCTTC
V gene: TRBV6-1; D gene: .; J gene: TRBJ2-3; clone size: few; CDR3 protein: CASSDGSISTDTQYF; CDR3 DNA: TGTGCCAGCAGTGATGGGAGCATCAGCACAGATACGCAGTATTTT
V gene: TRBV12-5; D gene: TRBD1; J gene: TRBJ1-5; clone size: .; CDR3 protein: CASGLAPYRDRGLRNQPQHF; CDR3 DNA: TGTGCTAGTGGTTTGGCACCGTACCGGGACAGGGGGCTTAGAAATCAGCCCCAGCATTTT
V gene: TRBV6-1; D gene: TRBD1; J gene: TRBJ2-7; clone size: .; CDR3 protein: CATKEASGQGKGYEQYF; CDR3 DNA: TGTGCCACGAAGGAGGCTTCCGGACAGGGGAAGGGCTACGAGCAGTACTTC
V gene: TRBV25-1; D gene: .; J gene: TRBJ1-2; clone size: few; CDR3 protein: CASSEYSMNGYTF; CDR3 DNA: TGTGCCAGCAGTGAGTACAGTATGAATGGCTACACCTTC
V gene: TRBV5-1; D gene: TRBD1; J gene: TRBJ1-1; clone size: .; CDR3 protein: CASSFETGTGNTEAFF; CDR3 DNA: TGCGCCAGCAGCTTCGAGACCGGGACAGGGAACACTGAAGCTTTCTTT
V gene: TRBV2; D gene: .; J gene: TRBJ2-1; clone size: .; CDR3 protein: CASIEALKYNEQFF; CDR3 DNA: TGTGCCAGCATCGAAGCACTAAAGTACAATGAGCAGTTCTTC
V gene: TRBV6-6; D gene: .; J gene: TRBJ2-7; clone size: few; CDR3 protein: CASSPWRVGGGEQYF; CDR3 DNA: TGTGCCAGCAGCCCATGGAGGGTAGGGGGCGGCGAGCAGTACTTC
V gene: TRBV29-1; D gene: .; J gene: TRBJ2-1; clone size: .; CDR3 protein: CSVALYNEQFF; CDR3 DNA: TGCAGCGTTGCTCTCTACAATGAGCAGTTCTTC
V gene: TRBV5-1; D gene: .; J gene: TRBJ2-7; clone size: many; CDR3 protein: CASSFDGSYEQYF; CDR3 DNA: TGTGCCAGCAGCTTCGACGGTTCCTACGAGCAGTACTTC
V gene: TRBV6-5; D gene: TRBD1; J gene: TRBJ1-5; clone size: few; CDR3 protein: CASRYSQGDQPQHF; CDR3 DNA: TGTGCCAGCAGGTACTCACAGGGGGATCAGCCCCAGCATTTT
V gene: TRBV12-3/TRBV12-4; D gene: .; J gene: TRBJ2-2; clone size: .; CDR3 protein: CASSLSPRGTGELFF; CDR3 DNA: TGTGCCAGCAGTTTAAGCCCGCGTGGAACCGGGGAGCTGTTTTTT